In this sample, the clone carrying this TCR beta chain turned up a few times. Its specificity is not known. Assay: immunoSEQ multiplex PCR; the TCRdb copy retains only in-frame clones and omits some. The table has roughly 180,000 clones, 75% to 90% seen once; the top ten hold 2.6%. These data belong to a study of T cell responses to AZD1222 COVID-19 vaccine. General study findings and limits: Only after the peak T cell response were repertoires sampled. The span of vaccine-associated CD4 TCRs extended across spike, with dominance at 160-218 and 743-854. Unmutated variant regions are reportedly targeted by nearly half of spike-specific TCRs. Just six people given AZD1222 tested seropositive at baseline.

The ends were cut back, 2 bases at V and 8 bases at J, with 12 bases in the middle. This CDR3 region has 14 residues. Germline V gene sequence: CDR1 SGHAT, CDR2 FQNNGV. The source of this sequence is an adult in good health. Material: peripheral blood, obtained on day 0 of AZD1222 vaccination. This sequence joins TRBV11-2 and TRBJ1-4; D is undetermined. The CDR3 nucleotides read TGTGCCAGCAGCTTACTTGCTCGGCGGGAAAAACTGTTTTTT. It is translated as CASSLLARREKLFF.